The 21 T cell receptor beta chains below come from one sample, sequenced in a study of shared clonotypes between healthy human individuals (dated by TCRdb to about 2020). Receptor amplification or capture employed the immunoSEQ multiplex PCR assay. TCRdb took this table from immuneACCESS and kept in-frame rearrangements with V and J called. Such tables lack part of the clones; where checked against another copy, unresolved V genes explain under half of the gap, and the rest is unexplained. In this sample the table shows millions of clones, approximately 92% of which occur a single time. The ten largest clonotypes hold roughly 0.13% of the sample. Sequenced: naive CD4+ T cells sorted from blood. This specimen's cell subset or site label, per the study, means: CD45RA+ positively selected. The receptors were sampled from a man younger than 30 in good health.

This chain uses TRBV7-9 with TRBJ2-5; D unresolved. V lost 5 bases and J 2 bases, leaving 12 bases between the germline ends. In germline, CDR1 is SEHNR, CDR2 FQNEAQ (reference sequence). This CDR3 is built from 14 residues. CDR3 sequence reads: CASSQDQNQETQYF. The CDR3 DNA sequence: TGTGCCAGCAGCCAGGACCAGAATCAAGAGACCCAGTACTTC.

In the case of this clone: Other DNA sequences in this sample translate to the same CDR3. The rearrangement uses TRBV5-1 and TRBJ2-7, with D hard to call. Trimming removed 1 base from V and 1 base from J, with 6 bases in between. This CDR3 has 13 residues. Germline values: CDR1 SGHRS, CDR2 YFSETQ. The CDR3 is CASSLLSSYEQYF. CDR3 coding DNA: TGCGCCAGCAGCTTGCTTAGTTCCTACGAGCAGTACTTC.

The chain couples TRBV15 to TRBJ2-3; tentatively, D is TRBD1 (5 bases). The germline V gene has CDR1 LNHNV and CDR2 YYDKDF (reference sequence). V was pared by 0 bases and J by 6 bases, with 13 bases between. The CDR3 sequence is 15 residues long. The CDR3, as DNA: TGTGCCACCAGCAGAGATGAGCAGGGTCACGATACGCAGTATTTT. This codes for CATSRDEQGHDTQYF.

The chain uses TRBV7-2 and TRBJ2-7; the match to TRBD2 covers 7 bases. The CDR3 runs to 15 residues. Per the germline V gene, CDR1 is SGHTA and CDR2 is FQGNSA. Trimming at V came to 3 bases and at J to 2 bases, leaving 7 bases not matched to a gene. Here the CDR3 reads CASSLAGVIAYEQYF. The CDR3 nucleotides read TGTGCCAGCAGCTTGGCGGGAGTAATAGCCTACGAGCAGTACTTC.

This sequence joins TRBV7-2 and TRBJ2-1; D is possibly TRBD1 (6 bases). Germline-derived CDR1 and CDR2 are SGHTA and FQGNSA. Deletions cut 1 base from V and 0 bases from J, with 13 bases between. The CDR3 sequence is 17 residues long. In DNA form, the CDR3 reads TGTGCCAGCAGCTTAGGGGGAAGGGGGAGCTCCTACAATGAGCAGTTCTTC. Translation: CASSLGGRGSSYNEQFF.

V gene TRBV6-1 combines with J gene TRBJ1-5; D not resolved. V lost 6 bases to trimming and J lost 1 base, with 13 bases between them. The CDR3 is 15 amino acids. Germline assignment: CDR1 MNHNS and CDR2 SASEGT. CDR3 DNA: TGTGCCAGCAGCGCTTGGGGTGTGAGCAATCAGCCCCAGCATTTT. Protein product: CASSAWGVSNQPQHF.

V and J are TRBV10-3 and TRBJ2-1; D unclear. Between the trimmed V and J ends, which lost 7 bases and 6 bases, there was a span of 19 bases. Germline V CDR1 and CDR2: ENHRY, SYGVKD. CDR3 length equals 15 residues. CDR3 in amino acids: CAITVSVGYRNEQFF. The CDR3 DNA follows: TGTGCCATCACCGTTAGTGTGGGCTACCGCAATGAGCAGTTCTTC.

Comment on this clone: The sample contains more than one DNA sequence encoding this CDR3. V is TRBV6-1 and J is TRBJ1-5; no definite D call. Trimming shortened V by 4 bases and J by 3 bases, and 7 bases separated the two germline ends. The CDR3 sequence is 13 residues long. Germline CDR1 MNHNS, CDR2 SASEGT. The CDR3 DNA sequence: TGTGCCAGCAGTGCAGACTCCAATCAGCCCCAGCATTTT. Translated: CASSADSNQPQHF.

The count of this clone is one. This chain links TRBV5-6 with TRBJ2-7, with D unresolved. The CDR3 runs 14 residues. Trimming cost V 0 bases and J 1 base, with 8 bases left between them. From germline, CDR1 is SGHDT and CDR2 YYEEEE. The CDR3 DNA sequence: TGTGCCAGCAGCTTGGTCCTACCATCCTACGAGCAGTACTTC. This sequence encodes CASSLVLPSYEQYF.

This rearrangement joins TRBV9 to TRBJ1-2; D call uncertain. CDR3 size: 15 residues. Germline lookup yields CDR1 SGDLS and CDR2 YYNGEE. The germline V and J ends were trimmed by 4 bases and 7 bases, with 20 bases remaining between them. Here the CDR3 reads CASSPREGQSGGYTF. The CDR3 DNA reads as TGTGCCAGCAGCCCTCGGGAGGGCCAGTCGGGTGGCTACACCTTC.

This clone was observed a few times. CDR3 sequence: CACTTESGTEKLFF. The CDR3, as DNA: TGTGCTTGTACGACGGAAAGCGGAACGGAAAAACTGTTTTTT. The genes are TRBV30 and TRBJ1-4; D is ambiguous. The CDR3 consists of 14 residues. The V gene's germline CDR1 is GTSNPN and CDR2 SVGIG (reference sequence).

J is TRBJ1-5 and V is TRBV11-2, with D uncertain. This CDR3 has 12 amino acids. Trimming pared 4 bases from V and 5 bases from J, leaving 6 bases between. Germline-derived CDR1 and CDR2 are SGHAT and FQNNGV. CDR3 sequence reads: CASSSSDQPQHF. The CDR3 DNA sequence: TGTGCCAGCAGCTCGTCGGATCAGCCCCAGCATTTT.

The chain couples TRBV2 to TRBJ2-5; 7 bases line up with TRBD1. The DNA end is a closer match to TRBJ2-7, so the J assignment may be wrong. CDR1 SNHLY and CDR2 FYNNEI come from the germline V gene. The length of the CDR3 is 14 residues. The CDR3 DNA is TGTGCCAGCAGGGGGACAGATTCGCCCTACGAGCAGTACTTC. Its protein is CASRGTDSPYEQYF.

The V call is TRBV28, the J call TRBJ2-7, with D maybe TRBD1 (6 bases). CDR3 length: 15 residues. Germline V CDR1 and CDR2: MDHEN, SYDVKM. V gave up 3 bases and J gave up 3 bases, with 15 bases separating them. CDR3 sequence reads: CASSFSGGAIYEQYF. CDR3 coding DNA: TGTGCCAGCAGTTTTAGTGGGGGCGCGATCTACGAGCAGTACTTC.

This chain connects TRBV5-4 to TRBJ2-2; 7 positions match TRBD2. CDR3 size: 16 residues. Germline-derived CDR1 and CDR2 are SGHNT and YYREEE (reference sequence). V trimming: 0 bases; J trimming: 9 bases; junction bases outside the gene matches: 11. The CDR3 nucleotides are TGTGCCAGCAGCTTGGCCCAGACGGGAGGCCACCGGGAGCTGTTTTTT. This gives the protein CASSLAQTGGHRELFF.

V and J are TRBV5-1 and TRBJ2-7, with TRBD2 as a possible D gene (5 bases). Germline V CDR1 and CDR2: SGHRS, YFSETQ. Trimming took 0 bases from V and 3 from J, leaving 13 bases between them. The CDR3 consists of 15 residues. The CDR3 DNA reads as TGCGCCAGCAGCTTGGTAGGAGGTGCCCGCTACGAGCAGTACTTC. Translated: CASSLVGGARYEQYF. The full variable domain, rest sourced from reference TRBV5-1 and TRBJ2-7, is KAGVTQTPRYLIKTRGQQVTLSCSPISGHRSVSWYQQTPGQGLQFLFEYFSETQRNKGNFPGRFSGRQFSNSRSEMNVSTLELGDSALYLCASSLVGGARYEQYFGPGTRLTVT.

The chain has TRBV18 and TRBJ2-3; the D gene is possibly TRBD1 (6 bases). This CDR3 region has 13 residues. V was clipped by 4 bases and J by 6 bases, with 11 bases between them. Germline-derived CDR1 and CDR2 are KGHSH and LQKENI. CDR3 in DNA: TGTGCCAGCTCACGGGACAACACGGATACGCAGTATTTT. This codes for CASSRDNTDTQYF.

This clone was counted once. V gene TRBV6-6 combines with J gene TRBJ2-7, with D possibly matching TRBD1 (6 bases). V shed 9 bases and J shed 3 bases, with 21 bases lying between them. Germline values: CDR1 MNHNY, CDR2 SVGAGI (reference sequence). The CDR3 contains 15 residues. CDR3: CASLRGEARFYEQYF. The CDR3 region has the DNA TGTGCCAGTCTCAGGGGAGAGGCCCGTTTCTACGAGCAGTACTTC.

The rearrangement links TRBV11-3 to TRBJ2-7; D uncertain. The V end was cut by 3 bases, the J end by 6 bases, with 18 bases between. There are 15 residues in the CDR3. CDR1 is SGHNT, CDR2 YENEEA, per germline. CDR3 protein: CASSFTPGDLSEQYF. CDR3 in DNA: TGTGCCAGCAGCTTTACCCCGGGTGATTTGTCCGAGCAGTACTTC.

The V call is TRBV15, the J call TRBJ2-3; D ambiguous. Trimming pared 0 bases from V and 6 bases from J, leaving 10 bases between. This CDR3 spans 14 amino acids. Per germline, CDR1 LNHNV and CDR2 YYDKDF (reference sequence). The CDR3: CATSRDGLADTQYF. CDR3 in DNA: TGTGCCACCAGCAGAGACGGTCTCGCTGATACGCAGTATTTT.

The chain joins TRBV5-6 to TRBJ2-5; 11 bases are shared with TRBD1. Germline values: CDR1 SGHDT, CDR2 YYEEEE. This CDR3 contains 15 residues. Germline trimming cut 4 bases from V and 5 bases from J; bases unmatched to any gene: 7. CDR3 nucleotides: TGTGCCAGCAGCCCGGACAGGGGGCTGCGGGAGACCCAGTACTTC. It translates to CASSPDRGLRETQYF.